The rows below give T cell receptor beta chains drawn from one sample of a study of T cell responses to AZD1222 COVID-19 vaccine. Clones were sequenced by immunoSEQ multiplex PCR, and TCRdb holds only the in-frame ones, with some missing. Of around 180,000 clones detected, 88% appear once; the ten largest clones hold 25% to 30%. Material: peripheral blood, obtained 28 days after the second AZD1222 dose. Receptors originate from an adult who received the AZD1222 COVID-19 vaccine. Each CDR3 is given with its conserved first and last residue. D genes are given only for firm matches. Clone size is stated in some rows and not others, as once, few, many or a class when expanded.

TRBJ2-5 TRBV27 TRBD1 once CASSYVGQGGTQYF TGTGCCAGCAGTTATGTGGGACAGGGAGGGACCCAGTACTTC
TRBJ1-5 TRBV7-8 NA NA CASSADSDNQPQHF TGTGCCAGCAGCGCGGACAGTGATAATCAGCCCCAGCATTTT
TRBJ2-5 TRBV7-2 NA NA CASSLAEKETQYF TGTGCCAGCAGCCTGGCGGAAAAAGAGACCCAGTACTTC
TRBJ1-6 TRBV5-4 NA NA CASSPRTDPSPLHF TGTGCCAGCAGCCCCAGGACAGACCCCTCACCCCTCCACTTT
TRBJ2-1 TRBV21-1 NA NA CASSTTGGTGYNEQFF TGTGCCAGCAGTACTACCGGGGGGACAGGGTACAATGAGCAGTTCTTC
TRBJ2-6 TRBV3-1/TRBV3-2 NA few CASSQVSRAYSGANVLTF TGTGCCAGCAGCCAAGTAAGCCGGGCCTACTCTGGGGCCAACGTCCTGACTTTC
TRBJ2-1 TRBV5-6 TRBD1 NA CASSFPGQVIPEQFF TGTGCCAGCAGCTTTCCGGGACAGGTTATCCCTGAGCAGTTCTTC
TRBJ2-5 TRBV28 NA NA CASSPEVLETQYF TGTGCCAGCAGCCCCGAGGTATTGGAGACCCAGTACTTC
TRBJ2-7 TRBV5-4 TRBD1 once CASSYRTGGGEQYF TGTGCCAGCAGCTACCGGACAGGGGGCGGCGAGCAGTACTTC
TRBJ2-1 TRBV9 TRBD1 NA CAGEPGQGIVGAYNEQFF TGTGCCGGGGAGCCGGGACAGGGAATAGTAGGGGCCTACAATGAGCAGTTCTTC
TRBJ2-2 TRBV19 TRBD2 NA CASSRTHGTTDTGELFF TGTGCCAGTAGTAGGACCCACGGGACTACCGACACCGGGGAGCTGTTTTTT
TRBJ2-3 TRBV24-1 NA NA CATSDLQGRGTDTQYF TGTGCCACCAGTGATCTACAGGGGAGGGGCACAGATACGCAGTATTTT
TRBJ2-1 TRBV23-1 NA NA CASSRGGREVSYNEQFF TGCGCCAGCAGCCGAGGGGGCCGGGAGGTTTCCTACAATGAGCAGTTCTTC
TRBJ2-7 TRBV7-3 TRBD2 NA CASSFSGGYEQYF TGTGCCAGCAGCTTCTCGGGGGGTTACGAGCAGTACTTC
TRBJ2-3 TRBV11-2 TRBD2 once CASSLSGSGGDTQYF TGTGCCAGCAGCCTTAGCGGGAGTGGTGGAGATACGCAGTATTTT
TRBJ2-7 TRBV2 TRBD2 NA CASSPGLAGLHEQYF TGTGCCAGCAGCCCAGGACTAGCGGGACTACACGAGCAGTACTTC
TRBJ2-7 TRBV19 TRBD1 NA CASTHPTGGEQYF TGTGCCAGTACCCATCCCACAGGGGGCGAGCAGTACTTC